The 10 T cell receptor beta chains reported below all come from one sample, sequenced in a study of beta chain features in type 1 diabetes (dated by TCRdb to about 2018). Their antigens are not known. The library was prepared using the immunoSEQ multiplex PCR assay. The entire amount of isolated RNA was reverse transcribed using the High Capacity cDNA Reverse Transcription Kit, so the sequenced TCRB transcripts were expressed ones. This immuneACCESS table, as held by TCRdb, lists in-frame sequences with V and J called but not all clones. Of the missing ones, under half trace to an unresolved V gene in checked studies; the others have no known cause. The sample includes around 140,000 clones, with about 12% observed a single time. Less than 1.5% of the sample is in the top ten clones. Broader findings and caveats from the paper: A moderate but significant shortening of TCRB CDR3 length was observed in type 1 diabetes patients in all four CD4+ subsets.

What was sequenced was central memory CD4+ T cells from blood. Every receptor here comes from a man between 18 and 29 years old with type 1 diabetes.

This clone occurred a few times. CDR3 sequence: CASSRAGVEQFF. The CDR3 nucleotides read TGTGCCAGCAGCCGTGCGGGGGTTGAGCAGTTCTTC. V usage is TRBV2 and J usage is TRBJ2-1; TRBD2 aligns across 7 bases. Looked up from germline, CDR1 is SNHLY and CDR2 is FYNNEI. The CDR3 sequence is 12 residues long. J was trimmed by 9 bases and V by 6 bases; bases with no gene match: 5.

This clone was seen more than once but under ten times. The sample carries other DNA sequences with the same CDR3. The rearrangement joins TRBV19 to TRBJ2-7; tentative D call: TRBD1 (6 bases). The CDR3 has 14 residues. Trimming pared 7 bases from V and 1 base from J, leaving 14 bases between. Germline CDR1 and CDR2: LNHDA and SQIVND (reference sequence). DNA for the CDR3: TGTGCCAGTAACCCGGACAGAGGGTCCTACGAGCAGTACTTC. Translated, it gives CASNPDRGSYEQYF. Full variable domain (outside the CDR3, taken from reference TRBV19 and TRBJ2-7): DGGITQSPKYLFRKEGQNVTLSCEQNLNHDAMYWYRQDPGQGLRLIYYSQIVNDFQKGDIAEGYSVSREKKESFPLTVTSAQKNPTAFYLCASNPDRGSYEQYFGPGTRLTVT.

This clone was counted only a few times. The gene calls are TRBV19 and TRBJ2-4; no definite D call. V lost 3 bases to trimming and J lost 3 bases, with 12 bases between them. CDR1 LNHDA and CDR2 SQIVND come from the germline V gene (reference sequence). The CDR3 runs 15 residues. CDR3 DNA: TGTGCCAGTAGTATCGTCAATGGTCTCAAAAACATTCAGTACTTC. Encoded protein: CASSIVNGLKNIQYF.

This clone was picked up a small number of times. This chain links TRBV6-1 with TRBJ2-7, with D hard to call. The CDR3 is made up of 14 amino acids. The germline gives CDR1 MNHNS, CDR2 SASEGT. Trimming took 5 bases from V and 1 from J, leaving 12 bases between them. The CDR3 reads CASSQRLGSYEQYF. CDR3 sequence (DNA): TGTGCCAGCAGTCAGAGACTGGGATCCTACGAGCAGTACTTC.

This clone was found a few times. This sequence joins TRBV9 and TRBJ2-2, with D tentatively TRBD2 (5 bases). Trimming shortened V by 0 bases and J by 4 bases, and 13 bases separated the two germline ends. Germline V gene data show CDR1 as SGDLS and CDR2 as YYNGEE. This CDR3 is built from 16 residues. The CDR3 DNA follows: TGTGCCAGCAGCGTAGGGAGGCAGGCTATCACCGGGGAGCTGTTTTTT. Translation gives CASSVGRQAITGELFF.

Many counts were recorded for this clone. The chain carries TRBV29-1 and TRBJ1-2; tentatively, D is TRBD1 (6 bases). The V end lost 4 bases, the J end lost 8 bases, and 17 bases lay between the germline ends. There are 13 residues in the CDR3. CDR1 is SQVTM, CDR2 ANQGSEA, per germline. CDR3 loop: CSVGRGTQEGYTF. As DNA, the CDR3 is TGCAGCGTTGGAAGGGGGACCCAGGAGGGCTACACCTTC.

The rearrangement uses TRBV6-5 and TRBJ1-1; D might be TRBD1 (5 bases). Germline assignment: CDR1 MNHEY and CDR2 SVGAGI. The CDR3 is 14 amino acids. Between the trimmed V and J ends, which lost 2 bases and 6 bases, there was a span of 13 bases. The CDR3 region is CASSYARGWAEAFF. In DNA form, the CDR3 reads TGTGCCAGCAGTTACGCGAGGGGCTGGGCTGAAGCTTTCTTT.

The table lists this clone with a few counts. The chain links TRBV27 to TRBJ2-5; D gene ambiguous. Germline CDR1 MNHEY, CDR2 SMNVEV (reference sequence). V was trimmed by 5 bases and J by 4 bases, leaving 8 bases between them. The CDR3 is made up of 12 amino acids. The CDR3 here is CASSGMGETQYF. The CDR3 DNA is TGTGCCAGCAGTGGCATGGGAGAGACCCAGTACTTC.

V gene TRBV5-1 combines with J gene TRBJ1-4; D unclear. This CDR3 contains 14 residues. Germline assignment: CDR1 SGHRS and CDR2 YFSETQ. V shed 5 bases and J shed 7 bases, with 15 bases lying between them. The CDR3 loop reads CASRAGVSGEKLFF. In DNA, the CDR3 is TGCGCCAGCAGAGCTGGGGTTTCGGGTGAAAAACTGTTTTTT.

This clone appeared a few times. J is TRBJ2-2 and V is TRBV5-4; D call uncertain. The germline V and J ends were trimmed by 0 bases and 2 bases, with 8 bases remaining between them. Germline values: CDR1 SGHNT, CDR2 YYREEE (reference sequence). This CDR3 comprises 15 residues. The CDR3 DNA is TGTGCCAGCAGCTTGGTGGCGGATAACACCGGGGAGCTGTTTTTT. Translation: CASSLVADNTGELFF.